This TCR beta chain emerged from a study of blood T cell repertoires in COVID-19 (dated by TCRdb to the early 2020s). Notes on the research overall: Samples from collaborators originated in the United States, Italy and Spain and spanned both the acute and convalescent phases of COVID-19. The material from the prospective study consisted of cDNA or gDNA derived from T cells, B-cell-depleted T cells, or PBMCs. Where available, HLA class I and class II types were obtained from metadata supplied by the sample provider rather than from assay-based typing. Samples came from the ongoing ImmuneRACE study (first 160 participants) plus 1,254 subjects from 6 global collaborators. The dataset comprised deeply sampled blood TCRbeta repertoires from subjects exposed to, actively infected with, or recovered from COVID-19. The repertoires were made available in a free public database intended to serve as a resource for research on the immune response to SARS-CoV-2. Nearly every sample came with metadata listing a de-identified subject ID, COVID-19 status, age in years and sex. Points the paper makes about the study in general: The quantity of clinical and demographic metadata differed by source and by participant and was supplied without curation.

This clone was detected only once. Its antigen is not yet known. Per-base quality was not reported, and no clone a single base away is much larger than it. CDR1 and CDR2 (SNHLY, FYNNEI) derive from the germline V gene. The CDR3 runs 14 residues from the cysteine to the phenylalanine. Kept here is only the CDR3 DNA, which spans 42 bases and is read in frame from base 1. A distance of 10 bases separates the germline ends of V and J, which lose 4 bases and 3 bases respectively. At one collaborating source in Seattle, patients were enrolled during active infection and were followed longitudinally through the course of disease. Whole blood was collected in K2EDTA tubes by collaborating institutions according to the institutions' own protocols. For TCRbeta analysis, collaborator samples were shipped as frozen whole blood, as isolated PBMCs, or as DNA extracted from either sample type. The immunoSEQ Assay, a bias-controlled multiplex PCR, was used to amplify TCRbeta CDR3 regions from genomic DNA. Per the source publication's procedure: The number of nucleated cells in each sample was estimated from the amplification of reference gene primers within the assay. Sequence reads were collapsed and filtered to measure the absolute abundance of every unique TCRbeta CDR3 rearrangement. For each sample, productive Simpson clonality was calculated as the square root of Simpson's diversity index across productive rearrangements. TCRdb provides this immuneACCESS table in a form limited to in-frame rearrangements. Some clones are lacking; in checked studies, under half of them reflect an unresolved V gene, and why the rest are absent is not known. That table gives V, J and clone size, and the DNA gave D and trimming. Across this sample there are tens of thousands of clones, with 65% to 90% seen only once. The ten largest clones take up 6.9% of the sample.

Sequencing was carried out using peripheral blood. This receptor chain uses TRBV2 and TRBJ2-4; a weak D assignment points to TRBD2 (7 bases agree). This receptor was obtained from a man younger than 40 with COVID-19, enrolled during active disease. In nucleotides, the sequence is TGTGCCAGCAGTGGGCGGGGGCTCAAAAACATTCAGTACTTC. Translation gives CASSGRGLKNIQYF. The full variable domain, with segments outside the CDR3 supplied by the reference TRBV2 and TRBJ2-4 proteins, appears as EPEVTQTPSHQVTQMGQEVILRCVPISNHLYFYWYRQILGQKVEFLVSFYNNEISEKSEIFDDQFSVERPDGSNFTLKIRSTKLEDSAMYFCASSGRGLKNIQYFGAGTRLSVL.